These T cell receptor beta chains were read from a single sample in a study of blood T cell repertoires in COVID-19. The method was immunoSEQ multiplex PCR; TCRdb's version includes in-frame clones alone and lacks a portion of them. The repertoire holds 150,000 to 200,000 clones, with approximately 86% as singletons. Source material: peripheral blood. Source of these receptors: a man aged 50 to 59 with active or convalescent COVID-19. Each CDR3 is given with its conserved first and last residue. A D gene is named only where the DNA matches it firmly. Only some rows state a clone size, as once, few, many or a class for expanded clones.

j_gene,abundance,v_gene,d_gene,CDR3nt,CDR3aa
TRBJ2-5,NA,TRBV6-5,NA,TGTGCCAGCACTGGCGGGCCCTATCAAGAGACCCAGTACTTC,CASTGGPYQETQYF
TRBJ2-1,NA,TRBV18,NA,TGTGCCAGCTCATCTTACAATGAGCAGTTCTTC,CASSSYNEQFF
TRBJ2-7,NA,TRBV20-1,NA,TGCAGTGCAAGTGGGGCAAACGAGCAGTACTTC,CSASGANEQYF
TRBJ2-7,NA,TRBV7-2,NA,TGTGCCAGCAGCTTAAGTACACTAAACTCCTACGAGCAGTACTTC,CASSLSTLNSYEQYF
TRBJ2-2,few,TRBV18,TRBD1,TGTGCCAGCTCTCCCGGGACAGACCCCACCGGGGAGCTGTTTTTT,CASSPGTDPTGELFF
TRBJ2-7,NA,TRBV2,TRBD1,TGTGCCAGCACTTGGACAGGGGGTTCATTAACCTACGAGCAGTACTTC,CASTWTGGSLTYEQYF
TRBJ1-2,NA,TRBV30,TRBD1,TGTGCCTGGAATCAAAAACCGAAAAGGGGACAGGGGGCTAACTATGGCTACACCTTC,CAWNQKPKRGQGANYGYTF
TRBJ1-3,NA,TRBV7-2,TRBD1,TGTGCCAGCAGCTTAGGGCCCTCTCGAGGGACAGGGTACGGAAACACCATATATTTT,CASSLGPSRGTGYGNTIYF
TRBJ2-1,NA,TRBV6-2/TRBV6-3,TRBD2,TGTGCCAGCAGTTATCCGACCACCGGGACTAGCGGGGTCTACAATGAGCAGTTCTTC,CASSYPTTGTSGVYNEQFF
TRBJ1-5,NA,TRBV28,NA,TGTGCCAGCAGTCTGCTGGGAGGGGGTATGATGGGCAATCAGCCCCAGCATTTT,CASSLLGGGMMGNQPQHF
TRBJ2-3,once,TRBV5-4,NA,TGTGCCAGCAGCTTGGAACGGGGGATCCCAGATACGCAGTATTTT,CASSLERGIPDTQYF
TRBJ1-1,NA,TRBV2,NA,TGTGCCAGCAGTTTACAGGGTATCCCTGAAGCTTTCTTT,CASSLQGIPEAFF
TRBJ2-7,NA,TRBV7-2,TRBD2,TGTGCCAGCAGCACGGGGACTAGCGGCTACGAGCAGTACTTC,CASSTGTSGYEQYF
TRBJ2-1,NA,TRBV7-3,TRBD2,TGTGCCAGCAGCTTAATAGCGGGCCAGGACAATGAGCAGTTCTTC,CASSLIAGQDNEQFF
TRBJ2-3,NA,TRBV29-1,NA,TGCAGCGTTCCAAAGGGGTCCACAGATACGCAGTATTTT,CSVPKGSTDTQYF
TRBJ1-3,NA,TRBV3-1/TRBV3-2,NA,TGTGCCAGCAGCCAAGTAGTAAACACCATATATTTT,CASSQVVNTIYF
TRBJ2-1,NA,TRBV6-5,TRBD2,TGTGCCAGCAGTCATCTAGCGGGAGGAGGTGTGAAGCAGTTCTTC,CASSHLAGGGVKQFF
TRBJ2-1,NA,TRBV3-1/TRBV3-2,NA,TGTGCCAGCAGCCAAGGATTCTTAGCCCTACACAACAATGAGCAGTTCTTC,CASSQGFLALHNNEQFF
TRBJ2-1,NA,TRBV6-1,NA,TGTGCCAGCAGTGATACTATGCAGTTCTTC,CASSDTMQFF
TRBJ1-2,NA,TRBV4-2,NA,TGTGCCAGCAGCCAAGAATCGTCCAGCTGGGGAGGGTATGGCTACACCTTC,CASSQESSSWGGYGYTF
TRBJ2-3,NA,TRBV5-6,TRBD1,TGTGCCAGCAGCTTGCACAGGGGGCGCACAGATACGCAGTATTTT,CASSLHRGRTDTQYF
TRBJ2-3,NA,TRBV5-1,NA,TGCGCCAGCAGCTCCAGTACAGGTGGGGGCACAGATACGCAGTATTTT,CASSSSTGGGTDTQYF
TRBJ2-1,NA,TRBV12-2,NA,TGTGCAAGTCGCTTAGTCCCCGACAGGGTAGGACAGTTCTTC,CASRLVPDRVGQFF
TRBJ2-2,once,TRBV5-1,NA,TGCGCCAGCAGCCTGGGACAGAACACCGGGGAGCTGTTTTTT,CASSLGQNTGELFF
TRBJ1-3,NA,TRBV15,NA,TGTGCCACCAGCAGAGATAGGGGCTCTGGAAACACCATATATTTT,CATSRDRGSGNTIYF
TRBJ1-4,NA,TRBV4-2,NA,TGTGCCAGCAGCCAAGTCGCGGCGGGGGGTAATGAAAAACTGTTTTTT,CASSQVAAGGNEKLFF
TRBJ1-1,NA,TRBV2,NA,TGTGCCAGCAGCAGGAGGCAGGCGGGCACTGAAGCTTTCTTT,CASSRRQAGTEAFF
TRBJ2-5,NA,TRBV2,NA,TGTGCCAGCAGGGCCCAAGAGACCCAGTACTTC,CASRAQETQYF
TRBJ2-3,NA,TRBV11-2,TRBD1,TGTGCCAGCAGCTTCTACACAGGGGGCAAAGGAGATACGCAGTATTTT,CASSFYTGGKGDTQYF
TRBJ2-1,NA,TRBV27,NA,TGTGCCAGCCGCAAACTCCAGGACAATGAGCAGTTCTTC,CASRKLQDNEQFF
TRBJ1-4,NA,TRBV10-1,NA,TGCGCCAGCAATGGTCAGGACATCCGTAGGGTGGAAAAACTGTTTTTT,CASNGQDIRRVEKLFF
TRBJ2-1,NA,TRBV2,TRBD1,TGTGCCAGCACTCGGGACAGGTACAATGAGCAGTTCTTC,CASTRDRYNEQFF
TRBJ2-4,NA,TRBV7-2,NA,TGTGCCAGCAGCTCAGCACAGGGTAACATTCAGTACTTC,CASSSAQGNIQYF
TRBJ2-2,once,TRBV5-4,TRBD1,TGTGCCAGCAGATCCGGGACAGGGGGTAGCGGGGAGCTGTTTTTT,CASRSGTGGSGELFF
TRBJ2-2,NA,TRBV11-2,NA,TGTGCCAGCAGCTACGGTTACACCGGGGAGCTGTTTTTT,CASSYGYTGELFF
TRBJ2-1,NA,TRBV13,NA,TGTGCCAGCAGCCCGTTACTCATAACGGTCGTGCAGTTCTTC,CASSPLLITVVQFF
TRBJ2-7,NA,TRBV15,TRBD2,TGTGCCACCAGCAGAGGTGGAGGTAGCGGGGGAGGCGGCTACGAGCAGTACTTC,CATSRGGGSGGGGYEQYF
TRBJ1-2,NA,TRBV30,TRBD1,TGTGCCTGGAGAGGGACAGGGGGGGCCTATGGCTACACCTTC,CAWRGTGGAYGYTF
TRBJ1-1,NA,TRBV27,NA,TGTGCCAGCAGTTTTGGACAGATGAACACTGAAGCTTTCTTT,CASSFGQMNTEAFF
TRBJ1-6,NA,TRBV7-6,NA,TGTGCCAGCAGCTTGGAGCCCAGAGCTAATAATTCACCCCTCCACTTT,CASSLEPRANNSPLHF
TRBJ1-2,NA,TRBV7-2,NA,TGTGCCAGCAGGATCGGGAACTATGGCTACACCTTC,CASRIGNYGYTF
TRBJ2-7,once,TRBV7-9,TRBD1,TGTGCCAGCAGCCAAGGGGACAGGTCATACGAGCAGTACTTC,CASSQGDRSYEQYF
TRBJ1-2,NA,TRBV5-1,TRBD1,TGCGCCAGCAGCTTGGACAGGGGGCTGGGCTACACCTTC,CASSLDRGLGYTF
TRBJ2-2,NA,TRBV6-1,NA,TGTGCCAGCAGTGAATTTCAGTTGAACACCGGGGAGCTGTTTTTT,CASSEFQLNTGELFF
TRBJ1-1,NA,TRBV11-2,NA,TGTGCCAGCAGCCAGATCGGGGTTAGCTCGACTGAAGCTTTCTTT,CASSQIGVSSTEAFF
TRBJ2-7,NA,TRBV7-7,TRBD2,TGTGCCAGCAGCTTGGGACTAGCGGGGACCTACGAGCAGTACTTC,CASSLGLAGTYEQYF